A single sample is the source of the 3 T cell receptor beta chains below, sequenced in a study of Ad26.COV2.S vaccination and SARS-CoV-2 variants. Treatment in this sample: approximately 18 received Ad26.COV2.S at low or high dose, single or two shots; 5 received placebo; per-sample allocation not given. At day 63 after the first vaccine or placebo injection, samples were drawn. Profiling relied on immunoSEQ multiplex PCR, and the TCRdb table lists in-frame clones only, not all of them. Counted here are fewer than 500,000 clones, about 90% occurring once; the ten biggest clones make up roughly 4.3%. Sequencing was performed on peripheral blood, taken in a trial of Ad26.COV2.S vaccine versus placebo. All receptors derive from a person between 18 and 65 years old who received the Ad26.COV2.S COVID-19 vaccine or a placebo.

The chain uses TRBV28 and TRBJ2-2, with 7 bases aligning to TRBD1. CDR3 size: 15 residues. The junction had 11 bases not matched to a gene; V was cut back by 5 bases and J by 8 bases. Germline CDR1 and CDR2: MDHEN and SYDVKM. The CDR3 nucleotides are TGTGCCAGCAGTCTAGGGGACAGAGAGGGAGGGGAGCTGTTTTTT. Protein product: CASSLGDREGGELFF. The whole variable domain, remainder taken from reference TRBV28 and TRBJ2-2, is DVKVTQSSRYLVKRTGEKVFLECVQDMDHENMFWYRQDPGLGLRLIYFSYDVKMKEKGDIPEGYSVSREKKERFSLILESASTNQTSMYLCASSLGDREGGELFFGEGSRLTVL.

The rearrangement links TRBV23-1 to TRBJ1-5; D may be TRBD1 (5 bases). TRBV23-1 belongs to the ORF category, with a function that is uncertain. The CDR3 sequence is 19 residues long. V shed 3 bases and J shed 2 bases, with 23 bases lying between them. The CDR3: CASSHGPPVRDRGNQPQHF. CDR3 bases: TGCGCCAGCAGTCATGGGCCCCCCGTCCGGGACCGCGGCAATCAGCCCCAGCATTTT.

A note on this clone: A junction boundary mismatches the germline segment, possibly from a read error. The rearrangement joins TRBV28 to TRBJ2-2, with 9 bases identical to TRBD1. Per the germline V gene, CDR1 is MDHEN and CDR2 is SYDVKM. This CDR3 spans 16 amino acids. The CDR3: CASCFRWTGATGELFF. CDR3 DNA sequence: TGTGCCAGCTGTTTTAGGTGGACAGGGGCCACCGGGGAGCTGTTTTTT.